The present entry profiles one T cell receptor beta chain with its context. In the authors' methods: Reference gene primers were amplified, and this amplification served to estimate nucleated cell counts. The table came from immunoSEQ multiplex PCR; TCRdb's copy has only in-frame clones and leaves some out. V, J and clone size were drawn from that table, and D and trimming were deduced from the DNA. The data hold about 240,000 clones, with 82% observed a single time. This sample stems from a study of blood T cell repertoires in COVID-19. On the study more broadly: The United States, Italy and Spain were the sources of the acute and convalescent COVID-19 samples. PBMCs, B-cell-depleted T cells, or T cells were the source of the cDNA or gDNA that made up the material.

The source is a woman aged 18-29 years with acute or convalescent COVID-19. Sequencing input: peripheral blood.

CDR3 protein: CASSQDPGRNYEQYF. For the CDR3, the DNA is TGCGCCAGCAGCCAAGACCCAGGGCGTAACTACGAGCAGTACTTC. This sequence joins TRBV4-3 and TRBJ2-7; D is possibly TRBD1 (5 bases). V was trimmed by 0 bases and J by 3 bases, leaving 12 bases between them. There are 15 residues in the CDR3. Germline CDR1 and CDR2: LGHNA and YSLEER.